This T cell receptor beta chain was obtained from a study of shared clonotypes between healthy human individuals. In the CD4+ fraction, cells were divided into CD45RA+ naive and CD45RA-negative memory subsets. Germline assignment: CDR1 MDHEN and CDR2 SYDVKM. CDR3 length: 15 amino acids. Trimming at V came to 7 bases and at J to 6 bases, leaving 12 bases not matched to a gene. Method: immunoSEQ multiplex PCR; TCRdb's copy keeps in-frame clones and lacks some. The repertoire holds approximately 340,000 clones, with over 65% as singletons. The sample taken for sequencing was memory CD4+ T cells sorted from blood. Subset indicated: CD45RA-negative fraction. The TCR comes from a young man in good health. The V and J genes are TRBV28 and TRBJ2-7, with 10 bases fitting TRBD1. The DNA for the CDR3 is TGTGCCAGCACCCCAATCGTTGGGACAGGGGCCGAGCAGTACTTC. It translates to CASTPIVGTGAEQYF.